This T cell receptor (beta chain) was documented in a study of blood T cell repertoires in COVID-19. V lost 0 bases to trimming and J lost 6 bases, with 11 bases between them. The CDR3 is made up of 14 amino acids. Germline-derived CDR1 and CDR2 are MNHNS and SASEGT. Sequencing used immunoSEQ multiplex PCR; TCRdb keeps in-frame clones, though not all of them. The repertoire consists of about 93,000 clones, with roughly 88% occurring once and the leading ten covering around 1.5%. Source material: peripheral blood. V and J are TRBV6-1 and TRBJ1-2, with D unresolved. The clonotype originates from a human donor with active COVID-19. The donor label of this sample is uncertain. The CDR3 DNA follows: TGTGCCAGCAGTGAAGCGCCGGTCAAACATGGCTACACCTTC. Encoded protein: CASSEAPVKHGYTF.